This TCR beta chain came from a study of T cells after yellow fever vaccination. TCRdb reanalysed the 5' RACE reads using MiXCR and keeps one entry per CDR3 protein. This sample has hundreds of thousands of distinct CDR3 sequences, with more than 3% found just once. The CDR3 spans 14 residues. The germline gives CDR1 MNHEY, CDR2 SVGAGI. Trimming took 2 bases from V and 8 from J, leaving 13 bases between them. This clonotype came up many times. As yet, its antigen is unknown. Study findings and constraints: Reappearing after the booster were most of the clones from primary vaccination (almost 97% CD4, approximately 88% CD8).

Sequenced material: PBMCs, taken on the day of the yellow fever booster vaccination. The V gene is TRBV6-5, the J gene TRBJ2-1, with D perhaps matching TRBD2 (5 bases). The clonotype comes from a man aged 18 to 30 who received the YFV17D yellow fever vaccine. The CDR3 spells CASSYANPGYEQFF. The CDR3 DNA is TGTGCCAGCAGTTACGCCAACCCGGGATATGAGCAGTTCTTC.